This T cell receptor beta chain appears in the sequencing data of a study of shared clonotypes between healthy human individuals (dated by TCRdb to about 2020). For the wider study: A few men and a couple of women, aged 18 to 49 years, made up the cohort. For each donor, CD4 naive and CD4 memory were each run on three plates, CD8 naive on two plates, and CD8 memory on one plate. To increase sequencing depth and limit assay-specific biases, different laboratories used diverse techniques to prepare libraries and sequence TCR repertoires. Between about 0.94 and 10 billion PBMCs per donor were obtained by leukapheresis. Blood TCR repertoires of five healthy adults were deeply sequenced to estimate repertoire size and the extent of clonotype sharing between individuals.

TCR CDR3 regions were amplified from genomic DNA by multiplex PCR using the deep immunoSEQ assay. Extracted genomic DNA from each cell subset was distributed evenly across all wells of several immunoSEQ 96-well plates, and each plate was treated as a replicate. Each replicate PCR for sorted subsets received around 200 ng genomic DNA, equal to about 30,000 T cell genomes. The purified libraries were quantified using a Qubit 3.0 fluorometer, sized with a Bioanalyzer 2100, and then quantified again using the KAPA Library Quantification kit. Every immunoSEQ 96-well plate was sequenced on a dedicated single-read 150-cycle Illumina NextSeq 550 flow cell. Per the authors' processing: Because the immunoSEQ output included only junctional sequences and no quality scores, the filtering could not be the same as the filtering used for full-length reads. Sequences were annotated with PyIR, a Python wrapper for IgBLAST v1.9, using IMGT germline references to assign V/J genes and CDR3. Reads were filtered out if the reads had weak V/J assignments (E-value above 1e-6), no CDR3, stop codons, out-of-frame junctions, or ambiguous translated residues. V3J clonotypes were defined as sequences sharing an identical inferred V gene, J gene, and CDR3 amino acid sequence. To compute the percentage overlap between repertoires, the number of shared unique clonotypes was divided by the size of the smaller repertoire. Repertoire richness was assessed with RTK rarefaction, the Chao1 estimator, and Recon v2.1 estimates of unobserved clonotypes. Generation probabilities for all TCRbeta clonotypes obtained by the gDNA method from a handful of donors were computed using OLGA. Entries here come from immuneACCESS through TCRdb and include only in-frame sequences with V and J called. Some clones fail to appear in such tables; in the studies checked, an unresolved V gene covers under half of the shortfall, and the cause of the remainder is unknown. V and J calls plus clone size are reproduced from that table; the DNA served to infer D and trimming. The sample records hundreds of thousands of clones, 92% of which are singletons. The ten biggest clones cover 24% of the sample.

CD8 naive samples consisted of CD45RO-negative cells that were positively selected for CCR7, yielding a CD45RA+CCR7+ population without TemRA cells. The donors were healthy, HIV-negative adults with no recently reported acute infections or vaccinations. All donors were Caucasian adults living in Nashville, Tennessee, USA. Blood was collected by leukapheresis, and PBMCs were isolated by Ficoll-Histopaque density gradient centrifugation and then cryopreserved in liquid nitrogen vapor phase. Analytical flow cytometry was used to check the purity and quantity of every magnetically sorted T cell population. Each sorted fraction had its genomic DNA isolated and then quantified by UV absorbance on a Nanodrop 2000c. Paper-wide results and their limitations: Naive subsets generally had larger estimated clonotype richness than memory subsets. Compared with non-shared clonotypes, clonotypes shared by all four sorted-subset donors had higher generation probabilities. Approximately 5% of naive CD4, around 4% of naive CD8, 2% to 2.5% of memory CD4, and roughly 0.4% of memory CD8 clonotypes were shared across several donors. Incomplete sequencing was indicated by rarefaction of sorted-subset datasets, despite the large sequencing depth. Because the study included a small number of donors, the genetic and exposure-history diversity represented was limited. Based on pairwise subsampling, the degree of clonotype sharing among donors was expected to be affected by sequencing depth. Sampling was limited to blood, and TCR repertoires in tissue likely differ from TCR repertoires in blood.

This clone has just a few counts. What this receptor recognizes is not known. One base away there is no much larger clone; base qualities are not given. The CDR3 holds 12 amino acids from the cysteine to the phenylalanine. Only CDR3 DNA is held: 36 bases, read in frame from base 1. The germline V gene specifies SGHVS as CDR1 and FQNEAQ as CDR2. V and J are trimmed by 5 bases and 12 bases, and the gene matches miss 7 bases of the junction. The receptor comes from a man younger than 45 in good health. The source material was naive CD8+ T cells sorted from blood. The cell subset or site label here, explained by the study, means: CD45RA+CCR7+. This receptor chain uses TRBV7-8 and TRBJ1-2; the junction holds 9 bases that match TRBD1. The CDR3 corresponds to CASSPGQGLDTF. The DNA sequence is as follows: TGTGCCAGCAGCCCAGGACAGGGGTTGGACACCTTC.